This T cell receptor (beta chain) appears in the sequencing data of a study of blood T cell repertoires in COVID-19. Study-wide background: Sample material is recorded as cDNA or gDNA derived from T cells, B-cell-depleted T cells, or PBMCs.

V lost 7 bases, J lost 0 bases, and 24 bases lay in between. Germline CDR1 is MDHEN and CDR2 is SYDVKM. This CDR3 contains 18 residues. Using immunoSEQ multiplex PCR, the repertoire was profiled, and TCRdb retains in-frame clones only, with some absent. The sample carries about 86,000 clones, approximately 80% recorded once. Sequencing was done on a sample of peripheral blood. This receptor was taken from a woman over 75 with active or convalescent COVID-19. The chain employs TRBV28 and TRBJ1-1, with D perhaps TRBD1 (6 bases). The CDR3 reads CASTPAGTTGLMNTEAFF. The CDR3 DNA is TGTGCCAGCACCCCAGCCGGGACAACGGGCCTCATGAACACTGAAGCTTTCTTT.